This T cell receptor (beta chain) was sequenced in a study of response to subunit inactivated influenza vaccine. Germline assignment: CDR1 MNHNY and CDR2 SVGAGI (reference sequence). This CDR3 has 12 amino acids. Trimming removed 5 bases from V and 7 bases from J; junction bases left unmatched: 2. TCRdb called the RT-PCR reads again in MiXCR, with one record for every CDR3 protein. The sample lists hundreds of thousands of distinct CDR3 sequences; around 10% were seen once. These records were also assigned to another study, of T cells expressing NK-cell markers. As reported in that work: UMIs accompanied the 5'RACE template switching by which TCR beta cDNA was made. Sequencing covered eight donors, seven HCMV-seropositive and one seronegative. Dominance of the CD3+CD56-NKG2C+ fraction by these clonotypes also held in several donors. Whether expanded NKG2C+ T cell clones were HCMV-specific remained unclear.

The starting material was PBMCs from blood, obtained on the day of vaccination. The chain recombines TRBV6-6 with TRBJ1-2, with 9 positions matching TRBD1. The origin of this receptor is a man in his fifties who received an inactivated influenza vaccine. The CDR3 loop is CASSADRGGYTF. CDR3 bases: TGTGCCAGCAGTGCGGACAGGGGTGGCTACACCTTC.